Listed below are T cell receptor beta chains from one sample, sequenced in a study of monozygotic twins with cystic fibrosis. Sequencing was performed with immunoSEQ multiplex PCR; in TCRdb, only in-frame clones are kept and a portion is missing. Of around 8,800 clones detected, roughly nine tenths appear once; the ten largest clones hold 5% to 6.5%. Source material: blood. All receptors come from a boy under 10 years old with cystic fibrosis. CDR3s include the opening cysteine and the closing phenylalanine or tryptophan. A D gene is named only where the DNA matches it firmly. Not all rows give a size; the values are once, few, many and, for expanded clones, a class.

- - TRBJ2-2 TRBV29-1 TGCAGCGGGTGGATAGGGGTCGGGGAGCTGTTTTTT CSGWIGVGELFF
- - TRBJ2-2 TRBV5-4 TGTGCCAGCAGCTTGGTAGCCGGGGAGCTGTTTTTT CASSLVAGELFF
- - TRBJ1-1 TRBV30 TGTGCCTGCACGCCTACTCGGGAGGGTAGGACTGAAGCTTTCTTT CACTPTREGRTEAFF
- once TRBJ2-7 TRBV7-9 TGTGCCAGCAGCTTAAACTCCGGACAGATGAGCTCCTACGAGCAGTACTTC CASSLNSGQMSSYEQYF
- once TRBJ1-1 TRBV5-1 TGCGCCAGCATGACCGATCCCTGGAGTACTGAAGCTTTCTTT CASMTDPWSTEAFF
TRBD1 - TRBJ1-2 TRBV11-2 TGTGCCAGCAGCTCCCCGGGACAGGGCAGATATGGCTACACCTTC CASSSPGQGRYGYTF
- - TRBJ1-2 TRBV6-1 TGTGCCAGCAGTGAAATTCGTAAGTCCCACTATGGCTACACCTTC CASSEIRKSHYGYTF
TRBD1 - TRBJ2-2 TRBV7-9 TGTGCCAGCAGCCCGCAGGGGGCGGGCACCGGGGAGCTGTTTTTT CASSPQGAGTGELFF
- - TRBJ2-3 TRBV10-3 TGTGCTTCCCATGCCTCCTGGGGGGCCACAGATACGCAGTATTTT CASHASWGATDTQYF
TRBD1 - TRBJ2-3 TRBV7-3 TGTGCCAGCAGCCCGGGACAGGGCACAGATACGCAGTATTTT CASSPGQGTDTQYF
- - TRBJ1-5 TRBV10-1 TGCGCCAGCTCGATGGGGGGCGGTCAGCCCCAGCATTTT CASSMGGGQPQHF
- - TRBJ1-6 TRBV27 TGTGCCAGCAGTTTATCGTTTCCTGGCGGAAGCTCCTATAATTCACCCCTCCACTTT CASSLSFPGGSSYNSPLHF
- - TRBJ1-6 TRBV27 TGTGCCAGCAGCATAACAGGGAGTAATTCACCCCTCCACTTT CASSITGSNSPLHF
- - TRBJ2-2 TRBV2 TGTGCCAGCAGTGGAAGGGTGGACACCGGGGAGCTGTTTTTT CASSGRVDTGELFF
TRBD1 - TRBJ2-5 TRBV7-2 TGTGCCAGCAGCTTAAGGCAGGGGGCCCCAGAGACCCAGTACTTC CASSLRQGAPETQYF
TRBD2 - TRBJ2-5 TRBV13 TGTGCCAGCAGCTTAGGGTGGCGGGAGCAAGAGACCCAGTACTTC CASSLGWREQETQYF
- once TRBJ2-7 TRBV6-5 TGTGCCAGCAGTTACCAGGGCCTCTACGAGCAGTACTTC CASSYQGLYEQYF
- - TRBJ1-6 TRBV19 TGTGCCAGTAGTATGGTGGTATTAAATTCACCCCTCCACTTT CASSMVVLNSPLHF
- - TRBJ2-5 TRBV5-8 TGTGCCAGCAGCTTGAGGAGGGGGGGAAGTGTATTGGAGACCCAGTACTTC CASSLRRGGSVLETQYF
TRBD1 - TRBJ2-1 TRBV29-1 TGCAGCGTTCGACAGGGGAGCAATGAGCAGTTCTTC CSVRQGSNEQFF
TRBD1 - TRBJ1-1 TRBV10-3 TGTGCCACGCGGCCGCGGGACAGGGTTAAAGAAGCTTTCTTT CATRPRDRVKEAFF
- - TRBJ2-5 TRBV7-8 TGTGCCAGCAGCTTCGGCTTAGGGCGCCAAGAGACCCAGTACTTC CASSFGLGRQETQYF
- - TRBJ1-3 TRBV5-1 TGCGCCAGCAGCTCCATTGGAATGACGGAGGATGGAAACACCATATATTTT CASSSIGMTEDGNTIYF
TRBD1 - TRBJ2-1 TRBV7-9 TGTGCCAGCAGCCCGCGACAGGGGGTACGTAATGAGCAGTTCTTC CASSPRQGVRNEQFF
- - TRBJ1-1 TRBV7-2 TGTGCCAGCAGCTTAGCGGTAGTTCCGGGTCTGAACACTGAAGCTTTCTTT CASSLAVVPGLNTEAFF
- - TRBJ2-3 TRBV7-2 TGTGCCAGCAGCTTAGGGCGGACCACAGATACGCAGTATTTT CASSLGRTTDTQYF
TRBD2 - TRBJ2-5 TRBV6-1 TGTGCCAGCATCAGCGGGGGGGCAGGGGAGACCCAGTACTTC CASISGGAGETQYF
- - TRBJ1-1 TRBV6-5 TGTGCCAGCAGTTACAGGGGCGGGTCCCCAGGAGCTTTCTTT CASSYRGGSPGAFF
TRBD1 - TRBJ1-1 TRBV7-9 TGTGCCAGCAGCTTTTTATCTGTGAGGGACAGGGTCGAGAACACTGAAGCTTTCTTT CASSFLSVRDRVENTEAFF
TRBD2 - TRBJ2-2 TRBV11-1 TGTGCCAGCAGCCAAATAGCGGGGCCTAACACCGGGGAGCTGTTTTTT CASSQIAGPNTGELFF
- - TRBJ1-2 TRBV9 TGTGCCAGCAGCGCCCCCCCGGGGCACTACACCTTC CASSAPPGHYTF
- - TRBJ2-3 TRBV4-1 TGCGCCAGCAGCCAAGGCCTGTTAGAGGGGGGGCAGTATTTT CASSQGLLEGGQYF
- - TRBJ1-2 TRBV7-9 TGTGCCAGCAGCTTACTGTCCAGGGCGGGCTATGGCTACACCTTC CASSLLSRAGYGYTF
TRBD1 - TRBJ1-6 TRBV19 TGTGCCAGTAGTACCCTCCTGCCGGGACAGGGGGACTCACCCCTCCACTTT CASSTLLPGQGDSPLHF
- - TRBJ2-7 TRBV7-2 TGTGCCAGCAGCTTAGTTCAGGGGTCCTCCTACGAGCAGTACTTC CASSLVQGSSYEQYF
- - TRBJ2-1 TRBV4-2 TGTGCCAGCAATCCGGGGGATCATTACAATGAGCAGTTCTTC CASNPGDHYNEQFF
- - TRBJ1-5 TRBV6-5 TGTGCCAGCAGTTACTCGAACGGGGGTAGGTCGCCCCAGCATTTT CASSYSNGGRSPQHF
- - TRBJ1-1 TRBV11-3 TGTGCCAGCAGCCAGCGTGGGGGGACTGAAGCTTTCTTT CASSQRGGTEAFF
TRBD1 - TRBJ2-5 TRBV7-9 TGTGCCAGCAGCCAGGGGACAGGGAAAGAGACCCAGTACTTC CASSQGTGKETQYF
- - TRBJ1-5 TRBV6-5 TGTGCCAGCAGTTCCGACATTAGCAATCAGCCCCAGCATTTT CASSSDISNQPQHF